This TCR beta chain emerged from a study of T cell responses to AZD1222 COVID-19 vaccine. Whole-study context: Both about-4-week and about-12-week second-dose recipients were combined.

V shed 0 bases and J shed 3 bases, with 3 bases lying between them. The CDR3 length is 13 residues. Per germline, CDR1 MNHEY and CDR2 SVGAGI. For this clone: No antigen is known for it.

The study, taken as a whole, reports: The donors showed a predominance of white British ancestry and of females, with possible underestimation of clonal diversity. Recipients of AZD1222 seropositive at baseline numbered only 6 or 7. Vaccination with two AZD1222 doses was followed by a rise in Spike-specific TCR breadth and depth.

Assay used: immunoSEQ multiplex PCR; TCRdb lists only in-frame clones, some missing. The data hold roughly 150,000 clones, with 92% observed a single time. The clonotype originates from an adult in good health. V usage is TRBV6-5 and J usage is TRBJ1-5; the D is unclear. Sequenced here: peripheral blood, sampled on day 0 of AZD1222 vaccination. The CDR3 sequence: CASSYSNNQPQHF. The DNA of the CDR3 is TGTGCCAGCAGTTACTCGAACAATCAGCCCCAGCATTTT.